Presented here are 28 T cell receptor beta chains from one specimen sequenced in a study of immune cell composition in non-small cell lung cancer. Profiling relied on immunoSEQ multiplex PCR, and the TCRdb table lists in-frame clones only, not all of them. The repertoire holds 15,000 or so clones, approximately 84% seen once, with around 10% in the top ten. Sequencing used lung tumor tissue. These receptors originate from a human donor with non-small cell lung cancer.

The gene calls are TRBV7-6 and TRBJ2-2; D gene unclear. The V gene lost 1 base and the J gene lost 4 bases, with 13 bases spanning the gap. The CDR3 is made up of 16 amino acids. Germline V gene lookup returns CDR1 SGHVS and CDR2 FNYEAQ. The DNA for the CDR3 is TGTGCCAGCAGCTTAGATCGGAGTTCAGGCACCGGGGAGCTGTTTTTT. This encodes CASSLDRSSGTGELFF.

This clone was picked up one time. The chain carries TRBV28 and TRBJ2-7; the D is unclear. Deletions cut 8 bases from V and 4 bases from J, with 6 bases between. CDR1 is MDHEN and CDR2 is SYDVKM in the germline V gene. The CDR3 loop spans 10 amino acids. CDR3 amino acids: CASARYEQYF. In nucleotides, the CDR3 is TGTGCCAGCGCTCGTTACGAGCAGTACTTC.

The CDR3 reads CASSWGQASGNTDTQYF. CDR3 nucleotides: TGCGCCAGCAGCTGGGGACAGGCTAGCGGGAACACAGATACGCAGTATTTT. The rearrangement links TRBV5-1 to TRBJ2-3; D might be TRBD2 (9 bases). Germline loops: CDR1 SGHRS, CDR2 YFSETQ. Trimming cost V 3 bases and J 2 bases, with 19 bases left between them. This CDR3 comprises 17 residues.

The gene calls are TRBV27 and TRBJ2-7; D is unresolved. Germline V CDR1 and CDR2: MNHEY, SMNVEV (reference sequence). This CDR3 contains 14 residues. V lost 2 bases to trimming and J lost 0 bases, with 8 bases between them. The CDR3 spells CASSLVRSSYEQYF. The CDR3 nucleotides read TGTGCCAGCAGTTTAGTCAGGAGCTCCTACGAGCAGTACTTC.

CDR3 sequence: CASSQEGGRAGGDSVEQYF. DNA of the CDR3: TGTGCCAGCAGCCAAGAGGGGGGTCGAGCGGGAGGGGATAGTGTCGAGCAGTACTTC. The chain joins TRBV4-2 to TRBJ2-7, with TRBD2 matching over 10 bases. J gave up 6 bases and V 0 bases, and 17 bases lay outside the gene matches. The CDR3 extends over 19 amino acids. In germline, CDR1 is LGHNA, CDR2 YNFKEQ.

This clone turned up a few times. CDR3 nucleotides: TGTGCCAGCAGCAATCTAGCGGGAGGCCAGAAGCAGTACTTC. Translating gives CASSNLAGGQKQYF. V and J are TRBV5-4 and TRBJ2-7; TRBD2 matches 11 bases. Germline V gives CDR1 SGHNT, CDR2 YYREEE (reference sequence). Trimming took 4 bases from V and 8 from J; bases not matched to a gene: 8. The CDR3 is 14 amino acids.

The chain links TRBV7-8 to TRBJ1-6; TRBD1 might be the D (5 bases). Germline assignment: CDR1 SGHVS and CDR2 FQNEAQ. With 6 bases removed from V and 5 bases from J, the gap between germline ends came to 14 bases. The CDR3 is 15 residues long. CDR3 sequence reads: CASRQLPGDNSPLHF. The CDR3, as DNA: TGTGCCAGCAGGCAACTACCGGGGGATAATTCACCCCTCCACTTT.

This clone was seen once. This rearrangement joins TRBV5-8 to TRBJ2-3; D gene uncertain. Trimming shortened V by 6 bases and J by 2 bases, and 10 bases separated the two germline ends. Germline V gene data show CDR1 as SGHTS and CDR2 as YDEGEE. This CDR3 region has 13 residues. CDR3 region: CASNELHTDTQYF. CDR3 sequence (DNA): TGTGCCAGCAACGAGCTACACACAGATACGCAGTATTTT.

The V and J genes are TRBV14 and TRBJ1-1, with D hard to call. Germline V lookup: CDR1 SGHDN, CDR2 FVKESK. V was clipped by 2 bases and J by 3 bases, with 10 bases between them. This CDR3 is 14 amino acids long. Here the CDR3 reads CASSQSGAYTEAFF. CDR3 nucleotide sequence: TGTGCCAGCAGCCAATCGGGCGCCTACACTGAAGCTTTCTTT.

The chain employs TRBV5-1 and TRBJ2-1, with 7 bases that match TRBD1. The V gene end was trimmed by 2 bases and the J gene end by 14 bases; junction bases not matched to a gene: 13. Germline-derived CDR1 and CDR2 are SGHRS and YFSETQ. This CDR3 contains 14 residues. CDR3 sequence: CASSFGQDPMSEFF. In DNA, the CDR3 is TGCGCCAGCAGCTTTGGACAGGACCCGATGTCGGAGTTCTTC.

The gene calls are TRBV6-1 and TRBJ2-1, with 10 positions matching TRBD2. The CDR3 spans 14 residues. V lost 8 bases to trimming and J lost 3 bases; unmatched junction nucleotides: 4. The germline V gene has CDR1 MNHNS and CDR2 SASEGT. The CDR3 loop is CASRGLAFYNEQFF. In nucleotides, the CDR3 is TGTGCCAGCCGGGGACTAGCGTTCTACAATGAGCAGTTCTTC.

The V gene is TRBV15, the J gene TRBJ1-5; D possibly corresponds to TRBD1 (5 bases). The germline V gene encodes CDR1 LNHNV and CDR2 YYDKDF (reference sequence). This CDR3 has 14 amino acids. V lost 0 bases to trimming and J lost 7 bases, with 10 bases between them. The CDR3, as DNA: TGTGCCACCAGCAGAGATCTCTACAGGCAGCCCCAGCATTTT. Its protein is CATSRDLYRQPQHF.

The V gene is TRBV6-1, the J gene TRBJ2-5; TRBD1 matches at 7 bases. Germline CDR1 and CDR2: MNHNS and SASEGT. The CDR3 runs to 14 residues. The junction had 6 bases not matched to a gene; V was cut back by 4 bases and J by 4 bases. The CDR3 sequence is CASSVYRGIETQYF. The CDR3 DNA sequence: TGTGCCAGCAGTGTATACAGGGGTATAGAGACCCAGTACTTC.

This rearrangement joins TRBV30 to TRBJ1-2; D is unclear. The CDR3 runs 12 residues. CDR1 and CDR2 (germline): GTSNPN, SVGIG (reference sequence). V lost 4 bases and J 3 bases, leaving 9 bases between the germline ends. CDR3 protein: CAWNTNYYGYTF. Written as DNA, the CDR3 is TGTGCCTGGAATACAAACTACTATGGCTACACCTTC. Full variable domain (outside the CDR3, taken from reference TRBV30 and TRBJ1-2): SQTIHQWPATLVQPVGSPLSLECTVEGTSNPNLYWYRQAAGRGLQLLFYSVGIGQISSEVPQNLSASRPQDRQFILSSKKLLLSDSGFYLCAWNTNYYGYTFGSGTRLTVV.

This chain links TRBV19 with TRBJ2-5; D is uncertain. This CDR3 comprises 14 residues. Germline CDR1 is LNHDA and CDR2 is SQIVND (reference sequence). Trimming shortened V by 6 bases and J by 2 bases, and 13 bases separated the two germline ends. CDR3 sequence (DNA): TGTGCCAGTAGGAAGGGATCCTCTCAAGAGACCCAGTACTTC. This encodes CASRKGSSQETQYF.

The chain is built from TRBV4-1 and TRBJ2-6; D gene unclear. The CDR3 runs to 16 residues. Germline V lookup: CDR1 MGHRA, CDR2 YSYEKL. Trimming pared 1 base from V and 0 bases from J, leaving 7 bases between. CDR3 bases: TGCGCCAGCAGCCAAGTTCAACTCTCTGGGGCCAACGTCCTGACTTTC. Translation: CASSQVQLSGANVLTF.

CDR3 coding DNA: TGTGCCAGTAGTTACTCCGGGACGCGCTCTGGAAACACCATATATTTT. Its translation: CASSYSGTRSGNTIYF. The V gene is TRBV19, the J gene TRBJ1-3, with a weak D call TRBD1 (5 bases). The CDR3 extends over 16 amino acids. CDR1 is LNHDA and CDR2 is SQIVND in the germline V gene (reference sequence). V lost 5 bases and J lost 0, with 14 bases in between.

This clone was seen only once. The chain couples TRBV11-3 to TRBJ2-3; 11 bases map to TRBD2. CDR3 length: 20 residues. CDR1 SGHNT and CDR2 YENEEA come from the germline V gene. J gave up 0 bases and V 2 bases, and 13 bases lay outside the gene matches. CDR3 in DNA: TGTGCCAGCAGCTTACGGGTCCGGGGATGGACTAGCGGGAGCACAGATACGCAGTATTTT. Encoded protein: CASSLRVRGWTSGSTDTQYF.

This clone came up once. The chain carries TRBV9 and TRBJ2-3, with 7 bases aligning to TRBD1. The CDR3 length is 15 residues. J gave up 4 bases and V 6 bases, and 11 bases lay outside the gene matches. CDR1 is SGDLS and CDR2 is YYNGEE in the germline V gene. The DNA for the CDR3 is TGTGCCAGCAACCCAGGGGGTTTGGGGGCAGATACGCAGTATTTT. Residues: CASNPGGLGADTQYF.

This clone was seen once. The chain has TRBV18 and TRBJ2-3; 11 bases fit TRBD2. This CDR3 has 16 residues. Germline CDR1 reads KGHSH; CDR2 reads LQKENI. Trimming took 3 bases from V and 6 from J; bases not matched to a gene: 8. This CDR3 reads CASSPRQLAGVDTQYF. CDR3 DNA sequence: TGTGCCAGCTCACCGCGTCAACTAGCGGGAGTGGATACGCAGTATTTT. Looking up the rest from reference TRBV18 and TRBJ2-3 gives the full variable domain: NAGVMQNPRHLVRRRGQEARLRCSPMKGHSHVYWYRQLPEEGLKFMVYLQKENIIDESGMPKERFSAEFPKEGPSILRIQQVVRGDSAAYFCASSPRQLAGVDTQYFGPGTRLTVL.

The J gene is TRBJ2-1, the V gene TRBV28; either TRBD1 or TRBD2 may supply D (6 bases each). The CDR3 consists of 16 residues. The V end lost 7 bases, the J end lost 4 bases, and 20 bases lay between the germline ends. Per germline, CDR1 MDHEN and CDR2 SYDVKM. The CDR3 is CASTLGGQRRYNEQFF. The CDR3 nucleotides are TGTGCCAGCACCTTGGGGGGCCAGCGGAGGTACAATGAGCAGTTCTTC.

This sequence joins TRBV30 and TRBJ2-7; no clear D. V lost 0 bases and J lost 3, with 9 bases in between. CDR3 length: 13 amino acids. Germline lookup yields CDR1 GTSNPN and CDR2 SVGIG (reference sequence). The CDR3 is CAWSVEYFYEQYF. For the CDR3, the DNA is TGTGCCTGGAGTGTGGAGTACTTCTACGAGCAGTACTTC.

The genes are TRBV14 and TRBJ2-5; no firm D call. The ends were cut back, 4 bases at V and 5 bases at J, with 17 bases in the middle. This CDR3 contains 15 residues. Germline V CDR1 and CDR2: SGHDN, FVKESK. The chain's CDR3 is CASSRRHAQGETQYF. The CDR3 nucleotides are TGTGCCAGCAGCCGCAGACACGCGCAAGGGGAGACCCAGTACTTC.

J is TRBJ2-1 and V is TRBV30; D is unresolved. The CDR3 extends over 13 amino acids. Looked up from germline, CDR1 is GTSNPN and CDR2 is SVGIG (reference sequence). V lost 4 bases and J lost 0, with 7 bases in between. The CDR3 protein is CAWTSSSYNEQFF. The CDR3 DNA reads TGTGCCTGGACAAGTAGCTCCTACAATGAGCAGTTCTTC.

This clone was found once. In DNA form, the CDR3 reads TGTGCCAGCAGCCGGCCAGGAGCGGGAGAAGATACGCAGTATTTT. Its translation: CASSRPGAGEDTQYF. This chain joins TRBV28 and TRBJ2-3; 8 bases are shared with TRBD2. Germline V gene sequence: CDR1 MDHEN, CDR2 SYDVKM. V lost 6 bases, J lost 5 bases, and 10 bases stayed unmatched. This CDR3 has 15 residues.

The J gene is TRBJ2-7, the V gene TRBV6-6; 7 bases align to TRBD2. This CDR3 is 14 amino acids long. The V gene's germline CDR1 is MNHNY and CDR2 SVGAGI (reference sequence). The junction had 7 bases not matched to a gene; V was cut back by 3 bases and J by 5 bases. The CDR3 DNA reads as TGTGCCAGCAGTTATGCGCGGGAGTATCACGAGCAGTACTTC. Protein: CASSYAREYHEQYF.

The chain couples TRBV19 to TRBJ2-3, with TRBD1 identical over 9 bases. The CDR3 spans 16 residues. CDR1 is LNHDA, CDR2 SQIVND, per germline (reference sequence). The trim removed 5 bases at V and 1 base at J, leaving 7 bases unmatched. The chain's CDR3 is CASSPSRDRGTDTQYF. In nucleotides, the CDR3 is TGTGCCAGTAGTCCGTCCCGGGACAGGGGCACAGATACGCAGTATTTT.

The chain combines TRBV6-5 with TRBJ2-5; D is possibly TRBD1 or TRBD2 (5 bases each). Germline V lookup: CDR1 MNHEY, CDR2 SVGAGI. The ends were cut back, 2 bases at V and 3 bases at J, with 16 bases in the middle. This CDR3 region has 16 residues. CDR3 DNA sequence: TGTGCCAGCAGTTACAATCCCGGGACCCCAAAAGAGACCCAGTACTTC. Amino acid sequence: CASSYNPGTPKETQYF.